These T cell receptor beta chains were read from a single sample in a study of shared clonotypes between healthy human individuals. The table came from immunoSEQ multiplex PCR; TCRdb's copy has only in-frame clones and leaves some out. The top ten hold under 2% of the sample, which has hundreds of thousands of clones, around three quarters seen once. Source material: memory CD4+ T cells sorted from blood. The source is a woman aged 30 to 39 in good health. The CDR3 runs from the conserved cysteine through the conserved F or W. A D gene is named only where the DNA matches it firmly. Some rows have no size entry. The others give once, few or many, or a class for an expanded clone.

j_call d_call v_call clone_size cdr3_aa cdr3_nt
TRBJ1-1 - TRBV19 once CASSTRQNTEAFF TGTGCCAGTAGCACTAGACAGAACACTGAAGCTTTCTTT
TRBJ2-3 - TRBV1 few CTSSQDYGSTDTQYF TGCACCAGCAGCCAAGATTACGGTAGCACAGATACGCAGTATTTT
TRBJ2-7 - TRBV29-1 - CSVVELTNQDEQYF TGCAGCGTTGTAGAGCTGACTAACCAAGACGAGCAGTACTTC
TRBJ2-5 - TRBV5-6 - CASSLGGLAVSQETQYF TGTGCCAGCAGCTTGGGTGGTTTAGCGGTGTCTCAAGAGACCCAGTACTTC
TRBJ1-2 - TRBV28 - CASRPTYRGYTF TGTGCCAGCAGACCTACGTACCGTGGCTACACCTTC
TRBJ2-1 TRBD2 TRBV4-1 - CASSQDGASGPYNEQFF TGCGCCAGCAGCCAAGATGGGGCTAGCGGTCCCTACAATGAGCAGTTCTTC
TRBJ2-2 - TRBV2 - CASKRDTNTGELFF TGTGCCAGTAAAAGGGACACTAACACCGGGGAGCTGTTTTTT
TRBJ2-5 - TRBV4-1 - CASSHAAIRVGETQYF TGCGCCAGCAGCCACGCAGCCATCAGGGTTGGAGAGACCCAGTACTTC
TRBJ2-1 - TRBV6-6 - CASRAGLYNEQFF TGTGCCAGCAGGGCGGGACTCTACAATGAGCAGTTCTTC
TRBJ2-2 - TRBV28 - CASSLSAGKNTGELFF TGTGCCAGCAGTTTATCTGCCGGGAAGAACACCGGGGAGCTGTTTTTT
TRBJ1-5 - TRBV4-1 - CASSQEVRANQPQHF TGCGCCAGCAGCCAAGAAGTCAGGGCTAATCAGCCCCAGCATTTT
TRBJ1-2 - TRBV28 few CASTQGLAAWGYTF TGTGCCAGCACCCAGGGATTGGCGGCATGGGGCTACACCTTC
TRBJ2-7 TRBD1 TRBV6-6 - CASSQQGYEQYF TGTGCCAGCAGTCAACAGGGGTACGAGCAGTACTTC
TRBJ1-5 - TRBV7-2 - CASSPGQYQPQHF TGTGCCAGCAGCCCCGGACAGTATCAGCCCCAGCATTTT
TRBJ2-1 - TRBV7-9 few CASSLLVEQFF TGTGCCAGCAGCTTACTGGTGGAGCAGTTCTTC
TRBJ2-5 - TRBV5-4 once CASSFGGEETQYF TGTGCCAGCAGCTTTGGAGGGGAAGAGACCCAGTACTTC
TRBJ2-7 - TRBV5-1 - CASSLQGYEQYF TGCGCCAGCAGCTTACAGGGCTACGAGCAGTACTTC
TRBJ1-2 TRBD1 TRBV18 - CASSPLGTGGDGYTF TGTGCCAGCTCACCCCTGGGGACAGGGGGCGACGGCTACACCTTC
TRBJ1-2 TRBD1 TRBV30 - CAPTPPLRTGEGYGYTF TGTGCCCCTACACCCCCCCTCCGGACAGGGGAGGGCTATGGCTACACCTTC
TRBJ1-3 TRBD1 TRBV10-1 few CASSAGTGGISGNTIYF TGCGCCAGCAGCGCCGGGACAGGGGGCATCTCTGGAAACACCATATATTTT
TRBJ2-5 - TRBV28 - CASSPSRLKETQYF TGTGCCAGCAGTCCCTCGAGACTTAAAGAGACCCAGTACTTC
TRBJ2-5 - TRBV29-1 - CSVSLETQYF TGCAGCGTTAGTTTAGAGACCCAGTACTTC
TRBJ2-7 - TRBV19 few CASSIRSGTIYEQYF TGTGCCAGTAGTATTCGCTCCGGGACAATCTACGAGCAGTACTTC
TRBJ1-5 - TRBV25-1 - CASSVINSRTTSNQPQHF TGTGCCAGCAGTGTAATTAATTCTCGGACAACGAGCAATCAGCCCCAGCATTTT
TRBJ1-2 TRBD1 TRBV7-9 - CASSFTGTGFYGYTF TGTGCCAGCAGCTTTACCGGGACAGGGTTTTATGGCTACACCTTC
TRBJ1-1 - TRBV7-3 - CASSLGPNMNTEAFF TGTGCCAGCAGCTTGGGACCGAACATGAACACTGAAGCTTTCTTT
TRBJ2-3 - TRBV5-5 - CASRTGLLTDTQYF TGTGCCAGCAGAACGGGATTGTTAACAGATACGCAGTATTTT
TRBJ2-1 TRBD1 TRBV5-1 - CASSLIGQGYNEQFF TGCGCCAGCAGCTTGATTGGACAGGGGTACAATGAGCAGTTCTTC
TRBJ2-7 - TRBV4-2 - CASSQGGTGREQYF TGTGCCAGCAGCCAGGGGGGTACTGGGCGCGAGCAGTACTTC
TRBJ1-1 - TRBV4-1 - CASSQDSGVLTEAFF TGCGCCAGCAGCCAAGATTCGGGGGTACTCACTGAAGCTTTCTTT
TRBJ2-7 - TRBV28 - CAVTGGSSYEQYF TGTGCCGTCACTGGCGGTAGCTCCTACGAGCAGTACTTC
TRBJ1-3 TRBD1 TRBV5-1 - CASSLGRQGPSGNTIYF TGCGCCAGCAGCTTGGGGCGACAGGGCCCCTCTGGAAACACCATATATTTT
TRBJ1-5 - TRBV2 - CASRRQALRPQHF TGTGCCAGCCGAAGACAGGCTCTGAGGCCCCAGCATTTT
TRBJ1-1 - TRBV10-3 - CAISDRETNTEAFF TGTGCCATCAGTGATCGGGAGACGAACACTGAAGCTTTCTTT
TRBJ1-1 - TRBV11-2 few CASSLYRTLPEAFF TGTGCCAGCAGCTTATATAGGACACTCCCTGAAGCTTTCTTT
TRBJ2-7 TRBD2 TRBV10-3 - CAIDKREGGYEQYF TGTGCCATCGACAAGCGGGAGGGCGGTTACGAGCAGTACTTC
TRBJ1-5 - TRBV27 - CASSLAIPGKNQPQHF TGTGCCAGCAGTTTAGCCATCCCAGGGAAGAATCAGCCCCAGCATTTT
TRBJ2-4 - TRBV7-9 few CASSLGTVVKNIQYF TGTGCCAGCAGCTTAGGGACCGTAGTCAAAAACATTCAGTACTTC
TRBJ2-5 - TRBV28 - CASSSPPMPQYF TGTGCCAGCAGTTCCCCGCCGATGCCCCAGTACTTC
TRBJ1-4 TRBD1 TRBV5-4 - CASSPGTVNNEKLFF TGTGCCAGCAGTCCCGGGACAGTAAATAATGAAAAACTGTTTTTT
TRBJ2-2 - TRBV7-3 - CASSLTEAGELFF TGTGCCAGCAGCTTAACGGAGGCCGGGGAGCTGTTTTTT
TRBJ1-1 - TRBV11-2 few CASSPASYTEAFF TGTGCCAGCAGCCCCGCCAGCTACACTGAAGCTTTCTTT
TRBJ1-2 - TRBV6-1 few CASSAGPRSRYGYTF TGTGCCAGCAGTGCCGGTCCCAGGTCGCGCTATGGCTACACCTTC
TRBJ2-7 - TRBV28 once CASSFSFYEQYF TGTGCCAGCAGTTTTTCCTTTTACGAGCAGTACTTC
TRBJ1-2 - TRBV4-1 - CASSRLTGFNYGYTF TGCGCCAGCAGCCGTCTGACAGGTTTTAACTATGGCTACACCTTC
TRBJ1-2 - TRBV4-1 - CASSQDRGGGFGYTF TGCGCCAGCAGCCAAGATCGAGGGGGAGGGTTTGGCTACACCTTC
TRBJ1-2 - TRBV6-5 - CASSLGRGVESYTF TGTGCCAGCAGCCTCGGCAGGGGCGTAGAAAGCTACACCTTC
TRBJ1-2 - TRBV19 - CASTTGLSDGYTF TGTGCCAGTACTACAGGGTTGTCGGATGGCTACACCTTC
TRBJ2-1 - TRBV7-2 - CASSLFEPARTGSKQFF TGTGCCAGCAGCTTATTTGAGCCCGCGCGGACGGGTTCGAAGCAGTTCTTC